This T cell receptor (beta chain) was recovered during a study of cytomegalovirus exposure and HLA in healthy donors. Study findings and constraints: First-cohort TCR clusters tended to co-occur in the approximately 130 validation repertoires, a later analysis found. Most TCR sequences were rare, but some public TCRs occurred in many donors. Investigators reported approximately 150 TCR beta chains as tied to cytomegalovirus.

The CDR3 spans 14 residues. V trimming: 1 base; J trimming: 8 bases; junction bases outside the gene matches: 7. Germline V gene sequence: CDR1 SGHAT, CDR2 FQNNGV. The study drew the donors from its roughly 120-subject validation cohort, separate from the approximately 690-subject first cohort. As regards this clone: As yet, its antigen is unknown.

Using immunoSEQ multiplex PCR, the repertoire was profiled, and TCRdb retains in-frame clones only, with some absent. The sample has a few hundred thousand clones; around four fifths are singletons. The rearrangement joins TRBV11-2 to TRBJ1-1; 7 positions agree with TRBD1. The sample consisted of PBMCs. The clonotype was recovered from a woman aged 30 to 39 in good health and CMV-seropositive. The CDR3 DNA follows: TGTGCCAGCAGCTTAGCTCCGGACAGGTCAGAAGCTTTCTTT. This encodes CASSLAPDRSEAFF.